This TCR beta chain derives from a study of technical replicates of blood from a handful of donors. Germline lookup yields CDR1 SGDLS and CDR2 YYNGEE. The CDR3 spans 15 residues. Deletions cut 1 base from V and 1 base from J, with 12 bases between. The data were produced by immunoSEQ multiplex PCR, yet TCRdb's version contains in-frame clones alone and is incomplete. The sample contains 55,000 to 80,000 clones, about 92% of which appear only once. The source of this sequence is a human donor in good health. J is TRBJ2-7 and V is TRBV9; a possible D gene is TRBD1 (6 bases). The sequencing input was T cells isolated from PBMCs. The CDR3 here is CASSVSTDRSYEQYF. Here the CDR3 DNA reads TGTGCCAGCAGCGTATCGACGGACAGATCCTACGAGCAGTACTTC.